This TCR beta chain was documented in a study of cytomegalovirus exposure and HLA in healthy donors. In the study overall: Previous work identified roughly 110 million unique TCR beta sequences from 200 million or so T cells. General study results and limits: Common viral pathogens (according to a later analysis) appeared linked to several of the most significant clusters. The records held CMV serostatus as the only immune exposure information. Judged likely to be a sequencing artifact was a cluster of highly shared sequence variants.

Points on this clone: Its antigen is unidentified.

This CDR3 is 15 amino acids long. Per germline, CDR1 SGHNT and CDR2 YYREEE (reference sequence). With 3 bases clipped from V and 9 bases from J, the junction kept 11 bases outside the gene matches. PCR employed 60 Vbeta and 13 Jbeta primers. Sequencing used immunoSEQ multiplex PCR; TCRdb keeps in-frame clones, though not all of them. The repertoire includes about 94,000 clones, 50% to 80% of them detected once, and 3.9% sits in the top ten. The sequenced material came from PBMCs. This sequence joins TRBV5-4 and TRBJ2-1; 8 bases line up with TRBD1. The receptor's source is a man aged 25 to 40 in good health and CMV-seronegative. DNA for the CDR3: TGTGCCAGCAGCTCTAAAAGACCAGGGGGCGGTGAGCAGTTCTTC. Translation: CASSSKRPGGGEQFF.